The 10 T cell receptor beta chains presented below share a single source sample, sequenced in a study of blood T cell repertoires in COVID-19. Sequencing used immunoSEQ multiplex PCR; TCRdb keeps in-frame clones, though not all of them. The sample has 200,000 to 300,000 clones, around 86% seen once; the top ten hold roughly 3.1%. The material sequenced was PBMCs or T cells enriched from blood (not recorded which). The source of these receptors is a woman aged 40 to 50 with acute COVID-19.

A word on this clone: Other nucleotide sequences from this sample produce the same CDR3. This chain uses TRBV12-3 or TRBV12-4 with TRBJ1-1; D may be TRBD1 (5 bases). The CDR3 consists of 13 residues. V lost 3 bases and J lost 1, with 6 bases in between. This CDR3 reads CASSLTENTEAFF. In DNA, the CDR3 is TGTGCCAGCAGTTTGACAGAGAACACTGAAGCTTTCTTT.

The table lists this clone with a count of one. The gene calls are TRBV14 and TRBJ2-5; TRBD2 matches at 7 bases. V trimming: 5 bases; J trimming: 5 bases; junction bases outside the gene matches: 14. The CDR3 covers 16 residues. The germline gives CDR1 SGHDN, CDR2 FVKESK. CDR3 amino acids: CASSGSPGLPRETQYF. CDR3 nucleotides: TGTGCCAGCAGCGGATCCCCGGGACTACCTCGGGAGACCCAGTACTTC.

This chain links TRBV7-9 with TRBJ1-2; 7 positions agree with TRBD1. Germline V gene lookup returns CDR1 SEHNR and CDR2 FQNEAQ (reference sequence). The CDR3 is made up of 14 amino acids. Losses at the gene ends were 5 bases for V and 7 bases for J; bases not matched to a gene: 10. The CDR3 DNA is TGTGCCAGCAGCATCAAGACAGGGTTGGGTGGCTACACCTTC. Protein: CASSIKTGLGGYTF.

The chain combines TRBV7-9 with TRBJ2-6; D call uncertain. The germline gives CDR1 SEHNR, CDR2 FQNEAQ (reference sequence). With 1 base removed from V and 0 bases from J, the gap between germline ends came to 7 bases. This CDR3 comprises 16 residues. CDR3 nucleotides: TGTGCCAGCAGCTTAGGGGCACTCTCTGGGGCCAACGTCCTGACTTTC. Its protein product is CASSLGALSGANVLTF.

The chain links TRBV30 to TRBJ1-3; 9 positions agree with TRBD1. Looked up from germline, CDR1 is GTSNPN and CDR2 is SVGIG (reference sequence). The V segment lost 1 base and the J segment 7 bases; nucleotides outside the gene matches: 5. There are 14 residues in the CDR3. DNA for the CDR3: TGTGCCTGGAGTGATTTGACAGGGGGTAACACCATATATTTT. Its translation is CAWSDLTGGNTIYF.

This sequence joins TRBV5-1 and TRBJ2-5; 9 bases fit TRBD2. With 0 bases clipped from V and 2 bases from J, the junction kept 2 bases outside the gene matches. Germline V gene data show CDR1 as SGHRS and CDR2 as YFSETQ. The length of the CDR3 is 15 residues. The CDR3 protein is CASSLGLAEQETQYF. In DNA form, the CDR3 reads TGCGCCAGCAGCTTGGGACTAGCGGAGCAAGAGACCCAGTACTTC.

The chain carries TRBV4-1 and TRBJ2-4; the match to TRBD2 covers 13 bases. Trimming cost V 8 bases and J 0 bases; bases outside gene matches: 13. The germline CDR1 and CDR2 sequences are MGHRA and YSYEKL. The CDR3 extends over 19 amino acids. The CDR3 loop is CASGGPGLAGLVAKNIQYF. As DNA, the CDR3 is TGCGCCAGCGGGGGTCCGGGACTAGCGGGATTAGTAGCCAAAAACATTCAGTACTTC.

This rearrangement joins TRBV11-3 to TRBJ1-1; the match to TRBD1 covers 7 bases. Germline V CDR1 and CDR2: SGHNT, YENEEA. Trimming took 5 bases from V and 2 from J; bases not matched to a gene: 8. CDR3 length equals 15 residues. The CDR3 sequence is CASSNLGQVNTEAFF. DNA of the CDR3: TGTGCCAGCAGCAACCTCGGACAGGTTAACACTGAAGCTTTCTTT.

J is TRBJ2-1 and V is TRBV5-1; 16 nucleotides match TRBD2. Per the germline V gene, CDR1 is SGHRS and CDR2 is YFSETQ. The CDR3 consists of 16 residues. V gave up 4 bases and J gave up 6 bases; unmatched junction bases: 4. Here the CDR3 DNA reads TGCGCCAGCAGCAGGGGACTAGCGGGAGGGCGCAATGAGCAGTTCTTC. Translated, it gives CASSRGLAGGRNEQFF.

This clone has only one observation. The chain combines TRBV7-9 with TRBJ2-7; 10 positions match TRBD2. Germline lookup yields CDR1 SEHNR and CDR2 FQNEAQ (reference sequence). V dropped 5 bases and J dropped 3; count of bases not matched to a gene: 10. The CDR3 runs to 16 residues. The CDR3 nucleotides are TGTGCCAGCAGCCCGGAGGTTAGCGGGAGGCACTACGAGCAGTACTTC. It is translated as CASSPEVSGRHYEQYF.